Below, one T cell receptor beta chain is given with its context. This CDR3 is also generated by other DNA sequences in the sample. As handled by the study authors: Amplified reference gene primers provided the basis for estimating nucleated cell counts. Sequencing used immunoSEQ multiplex PCR; TCRdb keeps in-frame clones, though not all of them. For V, J and clone size, that table is used; D and trimming come from the DNA. The data hold around 32,000 clones, with 80% to 95% observed a single time. This record belongs to a study of blood T cell repertoires in COVID-19. Source material: peripheral blood. This receptor was obtained from a male donor with active COVID-19.

The CDR3 DNA reads TGCAGTGCTAGCTCTGGCCACGAGCAGTACTTC. Protein product: CSASSGHEQYF. The V and J genes are TRBV20-1 and TRBJ2-7, with D unresolved. The V gene's germline CDR1 is DFQATT and CDR2 SNEGSKA (reference sequence). CDR3 length: 11 amino acids. The germline V and J ends were trimmed by 3 bases and 5 bases, with 8 bases remaining between them.